This T cell receptor beta chain is from a study of cytomegalovirus exposure and HLA in healthy donors. Broader study findings: HLA-A and HLA-B allele assignments for most subjects were reportedly predicted accurately using TCR beta sequences. Most TCRs appeared rarely, but some public TCRs recurred in many donors. TCR beta V segments were, for the most part, productive about 87% or about 30% of the time in an earlier analysis.

V dropped 3 bases and J dropped 1; count of bases not matched to a gene: 9. There are 16 residues in the CDR3. Germline V gene lookup returns CDR1 SGHRS and CDR2 YFSETQ. This clone has just a few counts. No antigen is known for it. Vbeta (60) and Jbeta (13) primers were used in the PCR. Original data processing: Unique TCR beta chains numbered 80 million to 95 million in a later analysis, with some 9.9 million shared. The data were produced by immunoSEQ multiplex PCR, yet TCRdb's version contains in-frame clones alone and is incomplete. V and J calls and clone size are copied from that table; D and trimming were computed from the DNA. In the table there are about 170,000 clones, roughly 80% of which are singletons.

The specimen was PBMCs. This receptor was identified in a boy between 2 and 10 years old in good health and CMV-seronegative. This chain joins TRBV5-1 and TRBJ1-1, with 7 bases identical to TRBD1. For the CDR3, the DNA is TGCGCCAGCAGCTCGCCCAGACAGGGAAGGAACACTGAAGCTTTCTTT. Translated, it gives CASSSPRQGRNTEAFF.